These 15 T cell receptor beta chains share one sample of origin, sequenced in a study of T cell changes during pregnancy in multiple sclerosis. Libraries were prepared by immunoSEQ multiplex PCR; TCRdb keeps only in-frame clonotypes and omits some of them. The data show 30,000 to 40,000 clones, roughly 89% seen once. The source material was CD8+ T cells from peripheral blood mononuclear cells, sampled in the second trimester of pregnancy. These receptors were taken from a female donor with multiple sclerosis, enrolled in a pregnancy study.

This chain joins TRBV11-3 and TRBJ2-5; 8 bases agree with TRBD2. J gave up 1 base and V 3 bases, and 4 bases lay outside the gene matches. The CDR3 has 15 residues. Germline CDR1 and CDR2: SGHNT and YENEEA. The CDR3 sequence is CASSLGLVIQETQYF. The CDR3 coding sequence is TGTGCCAGCAGCTTGGGACTAGTAATCCAAGAGACCCAGTACTTC.

This chain uses TRBV5-1 with TRBJ2-3; TRBD2 matches at 14 bases. There are 16 residues in the CDR3. The V gene's germline CDR1 is SGHRS and CDR2 YFSETQ. V gave up 4 bases and J gave up 4 bases; unmatched junction bases: 5. This CDR3 is CASSLGLAGVADTQYF. The DNA of the CDR3 is TGCGCCAGCAGCCTGGGACTAGCGGGAGTGGCAGATACGCAGTATTTT.

CDR3 loop: CASSKQGLYSNQPQHF. The CDR3, as DNA: TGTGCCAGCAGTAAACAGGGGCTGTATAGCAATCAGCCCCAGCATTTT. The chain combines TRBV27 with TRBJ1-5; 7 nucleotides align to TRBD1. Germline values: CDR1 MNHEY, CDR2 SMNVEV (reference sequence). The CDR3 is 16 amino acids. V trimming: 5 bases; J trimming: 0 bases; junction bases outside the gene matches: 7.

The chain employs TRBV19 and TRBJ1-1; TRBD1 might be the D (5 bases). This CDR3 has 13 amino acids. V was shortened by 4 bases and J by 1 base, with 7 bases between the two germline ends. Looked up from germline, CDR1 is LNHDA and CDR2 is SQIVND (reference sequence). DNA for the CDR3: TGTGCCAGTAGTACGACAGAGAACACTGAAGCTTTCTTT. Translated, it gives CASSTTENTEAFF.

The rearrangement uses TRBV13 and TRBJ1-2; D is unclear. V gave up 0 bases and J gave up 8 bases, with 10 bases separating them. The CDR3 has 13 residues. Germline values: CDR1 PRHDT, CDR2 FYEKMQ (reference sequence). CDR3 sequence (DNA): TGTGCCAGCAGCTTAGGCTTCACAATCGGCTACACCTTC. This codes for CASSLGFTIGYTF.

The rearrangement joins TRBV30 to TRBJ2-5, with 9 bases lining up with TRBD2. The junction had 10 bases not matched to a gene; V was cut back by 2 bases and J by 6 bases. Germline assignment: CDR1 GTSNPN and CDR2 SVGIG (reference sequence). The CDR3 has 15 amino acids. This chain's CDR3 is CAWSRLAGEVQTQYF. CDR3 nucleotide sequence: TGTGCCTGGAGTAGGTTAGCGGGAGAAGTTCAGACCCAGTACTTC. The complete variable domain, with remaining parts taken from reference TRBV30 and TRBJ2-5, reads SQTIHQWPATLVQPVGSPLSLECTVEGTSNPNLYWYRQAAGRGLQLLFYSVGIGQISSEVPQNLSASRPQDRQFILSSKKLLLSDSGFYLCAWSRLAGEVQTQYFGPGTRLLVL.

This clone was detected a few times. V is TRBV10-1 and J is TRBJ1-4; D is unclear. CDR3 length: 10 residues. V shed 6 bases and J shed 14 bases, with 10 bases lying between them. Germline V gives CDR1 WNHNN, CDR2 SYGVQD (reference sequence). CDR3 protein: CASRVRVLFF. DNA for the CDR3: TGCGCCAGCAGAGTTCGGGTTCTGTTTTTT.

The V and J genes are TRBV5-4 and TRBJ2-7, with 8 positions matching TRBD1. V lost 2 bases to trimming and J lost 2 bases; unmatched junction nucleotides: 6. CDR3 length: 15 residues. CDR1 is SGHNT and CDR2 is YYREEE in the germline V gene (reference sequence). The CDR3 region has the DNA TGTGCCAGCAGCTTTAGGACAGGGATAGCCTACGAGCAGTACTTC. Its translation: CASSFRTGIAYEQYF.

The chain uses TRBV5-1 and TRBJ2-3, with TRBD2 matching over 9 bases. The CDR3 has 14 residues. Per germline, CDR1 SGHRS and CDR2 YFSETQ. V lost 6 bases and J lost 4; bases outside the gene matches: 6. The CDR3, as DNA: TGCGCCAGCACCCCGGGACTAGCCGCAGATACGCAGTATTTT. Translation gives CASTPGLAADTQYF.

This rearrangement joins TRBV6-1 to TRBJ1-1; D gene unclear. The V gene lost 2 bases and the J gene lost 1 base, with 11 bases spanning the gap. Germline CDR1 reads MNHNS; CDR2 reads SASEGT. CDR3 length: 15 amino acids. The CDR3 sequence: CASSELGGPNTEAFF. CDR3 bases: TGTGCCAGCAGTGAACTCGGAGGGCCGAACACTGAAGCTTTCTTT.

In DNA, the CDR3 is TGTGCCAGCAGTGGCGGGATCTACGAGCAGTACTTC. Translated, it gives CASSGGIYEQYF. The V call is TRBV13, the J call TRBJ2-7; D is perhaps TRBD2 (6 bases). Germline CDR1 reads PRHDT; CDR2 reads FYEKMQ (reference sequence). The V gene lost 6 bases and the J gene lost 3 bases, with 9 bases spanning the gap. The CDR3 has 12 residues.

About this clone itself: Additional DNA sequences in this sample encode the identical CDR3. The chain uses TRBV29-1 and TRBJ2-7, with a tentative D call TRBD1 (5 bases). The V gene lost 6 bases and the J gene lost 3 bases, with 12 bases spanning the gap. The length of the CDR3 is 12 residues. CDR1 is SQVTM and CDR2 is ANQGSEA in the germline V gene. The CDR3 spells CSVESRDYEQYF. As DNA, the CDR3 is TGCAGCGTAGAATCCAGGGACTACGAGCAGTACTTC.

This clone was observed a single time. The chain carries TRBV9 and TRBJ1-1; D possibly corresponds to TRBD1 (5 bases). CDR1 is SGDLS, CDR2 YYNGEE, per germline. V lost 4 bases and J lost 1, with 8 bases in between. This CDR3 is built from 13 residues. CDR3: CASSRGGNTEAFF. In DNA, the CDR3 is TGTGCCAGCAGCAGGGGCGGGAACACTGAAGCTTTCTTT.

The V gene is TRBV19, the J gene TRBJ2-1; D is perhaps TRBD2 (6 bases). V lost 5 bases and J 7 bases, leaving 12 bases between the germline ends. The CDR3 consists of 13 residues. Germline V gene sequence: CDR1 LNHDA, CDR2 SQIVND (reference sequence). The CDR3 here is CASSFGRDNEQFF. The CDR3 DNA is TGTGCCAGTAGTTTTGGGCGGGATAATGAGCAGTTCTTC.

The V call is TRBV9, the J call TRBJ2-7; TRBD2 is a possible D gene (7 bases). Germline assignment: CDR1 SGDLS and CDR2 YYNGEE. The CDR3 is made up of 16 amino acids. V lost 4 bases and J 1 base, leaving 18 bases between the germline ends. DNA of the CDR3: TGTGCCAGCAGCCCCGAGGGGGGGCGGGGATCCTACGAGCAGTACTTC. This codes for CASSPEGGRGSYEQYF.